This T cell receptor beta chain was profiled in a study of CD8+ T cells in alopecia areata. Sequencing templates came from extracted RNA that was reverse transcribed into cDNA. Profiled with immunoSEQ multiplex PCR; TCRdb holds only in-frame clones, not every one. This table holds approximately 65,000 clones, about 45% found once. Sample treatment: oral pan-JAK inhibitor, 5-10 mg twice daily. The CDR3 covers 14 residues. Germline V gene lookup returns CDR1 SQVTM and CDR2 ANQGSEA. The germline V and J ends were trimmed by 6 bases and 4 bases, with 15 bases remaining between them. The sequencing here drew on CD8+ T cells sorted from blood, taken at roughly week 38, from a patient treated with tofacitinib. The sequence was collected from a human donor with alopecia areata. The chain combines TRBV29-1 with TRBJ2-2; the D gene is possibly TRBD2 (6 bases). The CDR3 region is CSVAPGTFTGELFF. The CDR3 nucleotides are TGCAGCGTGGCCCCCGGGACTTTCACCGGGGAGCTGTTTTTT.